What follows are 28 T cell receptor beta chains derived from one specimen sequenced in a study of OX40 agonist ivuxolimab in advanced cancers. Here immunoSEQ multiplex PCR was the method, and the copy in TCRdb shows in-frame clones only, minus some. This table holds about 77,000 clones, 80% to 90% found once. The material was CD4+ or CD8+ T cells sorted from blood, obtained in a trial of the OX40 agonist ivuxolimab. Receptors were obtained from an adult with an advanced solid tumor such as melanoma, head and neck, liver or kidney cancer.

V is TRBV7-2 and J is TRBJ2-1; TRBD2 aligns across 7 bases. The CDR3 sequence is 14 residues long. With 5 bases clipped from V and 9 bases from J, the junction kept 10 bases outside the gene matches. CDR1 and CDR2 from the germline V gene are SGHTA and FQGNSA. The CDR3 bases are TGTGCCAGCAGCAGCAGGTGGCGGGAGAGTGAGCAGTTCTTC. As protein: CASSSRWRESEQFF.

The CDR3 loop is CASSLYAVLPNVLTF. The CDR3 coding sequence is TGTGCCAGCAGCTTGTACGCAGTACTACCCAACGTCCTGACTTTC. The chain employs TRBV5-6 and TRBJ2-6; D not resolved. The V and J ends lost 1 base and 8 bases respectively, with 13 bases between them. The CDR3 consists of 15 residues. CDR1 is SGHDT, CDR2 YYEEEE, per germline.

The rearrangement links TRBV4-1 to TRBJ2-3, with TRBD2 identical over 15 bases. Trimming took 4 bases from V and 4 from J; bases not matched to a gene: 3. The CDR3 is 16 amino acids. Germline V gives CDR1 MGHRA, CDR2 YSYEKL. The CDR3 region is CASSLGLAGGADTQYF. CDR3 nucleotides: TGCGCCAGCAGCCTAGGACTAGCGGGGGGGGCAGATACGCAGTATTTT.

The table lists this clone with a few counts. This chain uses TRBV27 with TRBJ1-2, with a possible D match to TRBD1 (5 bases). The CDR3 spans 13 residues. Germline CDR1 MNHEY, CDR2 SMNVEV (reference sequence). The ends were cut back, 1 base at V and 3 bases at J, with 6 bases in the middle. CDR3 nucleotides: TGTGCCAGCAGTTTATGGGGGGACTATGGCTACACCTTC. Its translation: CASSLWGDYGYTF.

This chain joins TRBV5-5 and TRBJ2-1; D call uncertain. The V gene's germline CDR1 is SGHKS and CDR2 YYEKEE (reference sequence). The V end was cut by 7 bases, the J end by 8 bases, with 13 bases between. The CDR3 is made up of 12 amino acids. This CDR3 is CASWHTTYEQFF. The DNA for the CDR3 is TGTGCCAGCTGGCACACGACCTATGAGCAGTTCTTC.

J is TRBJ1-5 and V is TRBV5-8; D not resolved. Germline V gene data show CDR1 as SGHTS and CDR2 as YDEGEE. The V gene lost 4 bases and the J gene lost 5 bases, with 13 bases spanning the gap. The CDR3 spans 14 residues. Here the CDR3 reads CASSLVYGDQPQHF. CDR3 coding DNA: TGTGCCAGCAGCCTTGTCTACGGCGATCAGCCCCAGCATTTT.

The chain carries TRBV7-9 and TRBJ2-3; 7 nucleotides agree with TRBD2. Germline-derived CDR1 and CDR2 are SEHNR and FQNEAQ (reference sequence). The CDR3 is 18 residues long. The V and J ends lost 3 bases and 2 bases, in that order; junction bases with no gene match: 14. In DNA form, the CDR3 reads TGTGCCAGCAGCTTGGAGAGGGGCGGGAGAGGGGACACAGATACGCAGTATTTT. It yields the protein CASSLERGGRGDTDTQYF.

V and J are TRBV7-2 and TRBJ2-5; no clear D. CDR3 length: 14 residues. CDR1 is SGHTA and CDR2 is FQGNSA in the germline V gene. Trimming removed 2 bases from V and 7 bases from J, with 14 bases in between. The CDR3 sequence is CASSLTVNDPTQYF. CDR3 DNA: TGTGCCAGCAGCTTAACCGTTAACGATCCGACCCAGTACTTC.

The genes are TRBV19 and TRBJ2-7; the D gene could be TRBD1 or TRBD2 (5 bases each). Germline V CDR1 and CDR2: LNHDA, SQIVND (reference sequence). The CDR3 is made up of 14 amino acids. The V end lost 0 bases, the J end lost 2 bases, and 8 bases lay between the germline ends. This CDR3 reads CASSIDRGPYEQYF. The CDR3 coding sequence is TGTGCCAGTAGTATAGATCGGGGCCCCTACGAGCAGTACTTC. The full variable domain, its missing parts supplied by reference TRBV19 and TRBJ2-7, is DGGITQSPKYLFRKEGQNVTLSCEQNLNHDAMYWYRQDPGQGLRLIYYSQIVNDFQKGDIAEGYSVSREKKESFPLTVTSAQKNPTAFYLCASSIDRGPYEQYFGPGTRLTVT.

CDR3 protein: CASRPGQSGKLFF. The CDR3 DNA sequence: TGTGCCAGCAGGCCGGGACAGTCCGGTAAATTGTTTTTT. The J gene is TRBJ1-4, the V gene TRBV6-1; TRBD1 matches 7 bases. This CDR3 region has 13 residues. CDR1 is MNHNS, CDR2 SASEGT, per germline. Trimming removed 6 bases from V and 15 bases from J; junction bases left unmatched: 13.

DNA of the CDR3: TGTGCCAGCAGTTTTATGGGGCCGATGGACACTGAAGCTTTCTTT. It translates to CASSFMGPMDTEAFF. The rearrangement uses TRBV28 and TRBJ1-1; perhaps TRBD1 as D (5 bases). V dropped 3 bases and J dropped 3 bases, with 14 bases sitting between them. The germline V gene has CDR1 MDHEN and CDR2 SYDVKM. The CDR3 totals 15 residues.

J is TRBJ2-1 and V is TRBV20-1, with D uncertain. Per germline, CDR1 DFQATT and CDR2 SNEGSKA (reference sequence). This CDR3 spans 11 amino acids. CDR3 residues: CKVSRYNEQFF. CDR3 bases: TGCAAAGTCAGTCGCTACAATGAGCAGTTCTTC.

The V call is TRBV6-1, the J call TRBJ2-4; D is ambiguous. Germline V gene data show CDR1 as MNHNS and CDR2 as SASEGT. Trimming shortened V by 2 bases and J by 0 bases, and 14 bases separated the two germline ends. This CDR3 region has 17 residues. CDR3 residues: CASSENPAASAKNIQYF. CDR3 DNA sequence: TGTGCCAGCAGTGAAAACCCCGCCGCATCAGCCAAAAACATTCAGTACTTC.

This chain joins TRBV28 and TRBJ2-1, with TRBD2 matching 15 bases. Per germline, CDR1 MDHEN and CDR2 SYDVKM. V trimming: 4 bases; J trimming: 4 bases; junction bases outside the gene matches: 5. This CDR3 is built from 17 residues. CDR3 residues: CASSYAGTSGRYNEQFF. CDR3 nucleotide sequence: TGTGCCAGCAGTTATGCCGGGACTAGCGGGAGGTACAATGAGCAGTTCTTC.

In DNA form, the CDR3 reads TGTGCCTGGAGCCGGACTAGCGGGAACTACAATGAGCAGTTCTTC. Protein product: CAWSRTSGNYNEQFF. J is TRBJ2-1 and V is TRBV30, with 12 positions matching TRBD2. V gave up 3 bases and J gave up 3 bases; unmatched junction bases: 3. From germline, CDR1 is GTSNPN and CDR2 SVGIG (reference sequence). The CDR3 runs 15 residues.

The chain links TRBV4-3 to TRBJ1-1, with a possible D match to TRBD1 (5 bases). Germline CDR1 reads LGHNA; CDR2 reads YSLEER. The germline V and J ends were trimmed by 4 bases and 2 bases, with 17 bases remaining between them. The CDR3 totals 16 residues. In nucleotides, the CDR3 is TGCGCCAGCAGCCGAGGGACCAACGCGGGTAACACTGAAGCTTTCTTT. Its translation is CASSRGTNAGNTEAFF.

The V call is TRBV30, the J call TRBJ2-2; 8 nucleotides agree with TRBD2. J was trimmed by 6 bases and V by 2 bases; bases with no gene match: 5. This CDR3 is built from 14 residues. The V gene's germline CDR1 is GTSNPN and CDR2 SVGIG (reference sequence). This CDR3 is CAWSSGTSPGELFF. The DNA of the CDR3 is TGTGCCTGGAGTTCCGGGACTAGTCCCGGGGAGCTGTTTTTT.

The chain links TRBV11-2 to TRBJ1-4, with D unresolved. Germline V gene sequence: CDR1 SGHAT, CDR2 FQNNGV. V lost 1 base, J lost 7 bases, and 13 bases lay in between. This CDR3 is built from 15 residues. In nucleotides, the CDR3 is TGTGCCAGCAGCTTAGGTGGGATGGTTAGTGAAAAACTGTTTTTT. Translating it yields CASSLGGMVSEKLFF.

About this clone: The same CDR3 can be traced to other DNA sequences in this sample. The rearrangement uses TRBV30 and TRBJ1-1; D is undetermined. The germline V gene has CDR1 GTSNPN and CDR2 SVGIG (reference sequence). The V and J ends lost 0 bases and 0 bases respectively, with 8 bases between them. This CDR3 region has 14 residues. CDR3: CAWSVQLMNTEAFF. CDR3 nucleotide sequence: TGTGCCTGGAGTGTACAGCTAATGAACACTGAAGCTTTCTTT.

CDR3 sequence: CASSIGQGREKLFF. CDR3 DNA sequence: TGCGCCAGCAGCATCGGACAGGGTAGGGAAAAACTGTTTTTT. The V and J genes are TRBV5-1 and TRBJ1-4; TRBD1 matches 8 bases. V was pared by 4 bases and J by 8 bases, with 7 bases of the junction left unmatched. The CDR3 runs to 14 residues. Germline CDR1 reads SGHRS; CDR2 reads YFSETQ.

This clone has only a few counts. The rearrangement uses TRBV25-1 and TRBJ1-5; 8 bases match TRBD1. The V and J ends lost 4 bases and 15 bases, in that order; junction bases with no gene match: 8. Germline CDR1 MGHDK, CDR2 SYGVNS. The CDR3 sequence is 12 residues long. The CDR3 sequence: CASSARQGRRHF. In DNA, the CDR3 is TGTGCCAGCAGTGCTAGACAGGGGCGACGGCATTTT. Based on the CDR3 plus reference TRBV25-1 and TRBJ1-5, the full variable domain is EADIYQTPRYLVIGTGKKITLECSQTMGHDKMYWYQQDPGMELHLIHYSYGVNSTEKGDLSSESTVSRIRTEHFPLTLESARPSHTSQYLCASSARQGRRHFGDGTRLSIL.

The chain joins TRBV7-9 to TRBJ2-7; TRBD2 matches 13 bases. The length of the CDR3 is 12 residues. V shed 10 bases and J 7 bases; nucleotides not matched to a gene: 4. CDR1 SEHNR and CDR2 FQNEAQ come from the germline V gene (reference sequence). CDR3 DNA: TGTGCCACCGGACTAGCGGGGGAGGAGCAGTACTTC. Amino acids: CATGLAGEEQYF.

This chain joins TRBV6-5 and TRBJ1-3; 9 bases agree with TRBD1. Germline V gene data show CDR1 as MNHEY and CDR2 as SVGAGI. The CDR3 is 15 amino acids. Trimming at V came to 6 bases and at J to 2 bases, leaving 5 bases not matched to a gene. The CDR3 loop is CASRLRDRAGNTIYF. The CDR3 DNA reads TGTGCCAGCAGGCTCAGGGACAGGGCTGGAAACACCATATATTTT.

The chain uses TRBV5-1 and TRBJ1-1; no firm D call. V was pared by 2 bases and J by 6 bases, with 5 bases between. The CDR3 has 11 amino acids. CDR1 is SGHRS and CDR2 is YFSETQ in the germline V gene. The CDR3 is CASSFEAEAFF. In DNA form, the CDR3 reads TGCGCCAGCAGCTTCGAGGCTGAAGCTTTCTTT.

The chain recombines TRBV7-2 with TRBJ2-5; D unresolved. CDR3 length: 13 residues. Trimming stripped 9 bases from V and 4 bases from J, with 15 bases between. Germline V CDR1 and CDR2: SGHTA, FQGNSA. The CDR3 DNA is TGTGCCAGTCGACAAGGCGGCCGAGAGACCCAGTACTTC. It encodes CASRQGGRETQYF.

The chain couples TRBV11-2 to TRBJ1-4; D call uncertain. V lost 2 bases, J lost 0 bases, and 4 bases lay in between. Germline CDR1 reads SGHAT; CDR2 reads FQNNGV. The CDR3 sequence is 14 residues long. The CDR3 DNA reads TGTGCCAGCAGCTTAACCACAACTAATGAAAAACTGTTTTTT. Its protein product is CASSLTTTNEKLFF.

J is TRBJ2-5 and V is TRBV28; D is possibly TRBD1 or TRBD2 (5 bases each). The V and J ends lost 5 bases and 5 bases respectively, with 12 bases between them. Germline CDR1 MDHEN, CDR2 SYDVKM. The CDR3 covers 13 residues. The chain's CDR3 is CASSRDRRETQYF. For the CDR3, the DNA is TGTGCCAGCAGTCGGGACCGCCGGGAGACCCAGTACTTC.

The rearrangement joins TRBV21-1 to TRBJ2-1; TRBD2, the table's D call, lacks a check against the DNA. TRBV21-1 is marked as a pseudogene. The CDR3 runs to 12 residues. CDR3 residues: CASSKVDNEQFF. CDR3 coding DNA: TGTGCCAGCAGCAAAGTCGACAATGAGCAGTTCTTC.